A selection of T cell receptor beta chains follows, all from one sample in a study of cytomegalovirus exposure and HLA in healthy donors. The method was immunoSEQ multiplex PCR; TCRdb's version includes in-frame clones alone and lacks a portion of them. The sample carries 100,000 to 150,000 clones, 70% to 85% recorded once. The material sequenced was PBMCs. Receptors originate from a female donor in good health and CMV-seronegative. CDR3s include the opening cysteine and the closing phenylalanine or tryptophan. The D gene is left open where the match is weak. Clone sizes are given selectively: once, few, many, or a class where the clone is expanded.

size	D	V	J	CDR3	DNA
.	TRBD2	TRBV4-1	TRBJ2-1	CASSQGTSANEQFF	TGCGCCAGCAGCCAAGGGACTAGCGCCAATGAGCAGTTCTTC
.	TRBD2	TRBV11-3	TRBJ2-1	CASSVTSGSSYNEQFF	TGTGCCAGCAGCGTTACTAGCGGGAGCTCCTACAATGAGCAGTTCTTC
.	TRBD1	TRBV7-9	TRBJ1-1	CASSLRRTGGFTEAFF	TGTGCCAGCAGCTTAAGGCGGACAGGGGGCTTCACTGAAGCTTTCTTT
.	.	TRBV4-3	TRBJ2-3	CASSQEQGKQYF	TGCGCCAGCAGCCAAGAGCAGGGGAAGCAGTATTTT
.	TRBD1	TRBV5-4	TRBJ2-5	CASSFGTAYQETQYF	TGTGCCAGCAGCTTTGGGACAGCGTACCAAGAGACCCAGTACTTC
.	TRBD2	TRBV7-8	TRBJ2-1	CASSPGLAASYNEQFF	TGTGCCAGCAGCCCGGGACTAGCGGCCTCCTACAATGAGCAGTTCTTC
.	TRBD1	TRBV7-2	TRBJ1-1	CASSLRGQGYTEAFF	TGTGCCAGCAGCTTAAGGGGACAGGGATACACTGAAGCTTTCTTT
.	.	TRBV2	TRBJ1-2	CASRGDNYGYTF	TGTGCCAGCAGAGGAGACAACTATGGCTACACCTTC
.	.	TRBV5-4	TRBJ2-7	CASRSVLVRSYEQYF	TGTGCCAGCAGGTCGGTGTTGGTACGCTCCTACGAGCAGTACTTC
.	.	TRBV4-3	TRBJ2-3	CASSQLRDTQYF	TGCGCCAGCAGCCAATTGAGAGATACGCAGTATTTT
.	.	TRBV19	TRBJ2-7	CASSIGNHEQYF	TGTGCCAGTAGTATCGGGAACCACGAGCAGTACTTC
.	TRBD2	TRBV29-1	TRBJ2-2	CSVVVGGRLNTGELFF	TGCAGCGTTGTAGTGGGCGGGAGATTAAACACCGGGGAGCTGTTTTTT
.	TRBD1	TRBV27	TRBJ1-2	CASRRQGSLGGYTF	TGTGCCAGCAGACGACAGGGGAGCTTAGGGGGCTACACCTTC
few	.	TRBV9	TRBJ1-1	CASSPPRRGTEAFF	TGTGCCAGCAGCCCCCCCAGGCGGGGAACTGAAGCTTTCTTT
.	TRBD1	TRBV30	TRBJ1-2	CAWSDLVGPLRGQGYTF	TGTGCCTGGAGTGATTTAGTAGGTCCCCTCAGGGGGCAAGGCTACACCTTC
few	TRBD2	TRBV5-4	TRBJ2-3	CASSLGTSGSADTQYF	TGTGCCAGCAGCCTCGGGACTAGCGGGTCTGCAGATACGCAGTATTTT
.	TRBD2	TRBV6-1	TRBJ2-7	CASSEAASGPSSYEQYF	TGTGCCAGCAGTGAAGCGGCTAGCGGGCCGAGCTCCTACGAGCAGTACTTC
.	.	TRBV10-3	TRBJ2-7	CAISVQGPSSYEQYF	TGTGCCATCAGTGTCCAGGGTCCTTCCTCCTACGAGCAGTACTTC
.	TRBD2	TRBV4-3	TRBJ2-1	CASSQISSGANEQFF	TGCGCCAGCAGCCAAATCTCTAGCGGGGCCAATGAGCAGTTCTTC
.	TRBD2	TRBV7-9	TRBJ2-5	CASSFSGTSAETQYF	TGTGCCAGCAGCTTCTCCGGGACTAGTGCGGAGACCCAGTACTTC
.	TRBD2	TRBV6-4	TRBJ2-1	CASSDTGTSGAHYNEQFF	TGTGCCAGCAGTGATACCGGGACTAGCGGGGCCCATTACAATGAGCAGTTCTTC
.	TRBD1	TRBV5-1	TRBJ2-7	CASRIGTANSYEQYF	TGCGCCAGCAGGATAGGGACAGCCAACTCCTACGAGCAGTACTTC
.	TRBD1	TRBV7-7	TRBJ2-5	CASSQGPGQGGGETQYF	TGTGCCAGCAGCCAAGGCCCGGGACAGGGCGGGGGAGAGACCCAGTACTTC
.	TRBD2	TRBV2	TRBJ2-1	CASTRGRYNEQFF	TGTGCCAGCACGCGGGGGAGATACAATGAGCAGTTCTTC
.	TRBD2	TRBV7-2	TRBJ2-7	CASSSPTSGGSYEQYF	TGTGCCAGCAGCTCCCCGACTAGCGGAGGGTCGTACGAGCAGTACTTC
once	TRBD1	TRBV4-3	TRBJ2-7	CASSQGDRGNFEQYF	TGCGCCAGCAGCCAAGGGGACAGGGGAAATTTCGAGCAGTACTTC
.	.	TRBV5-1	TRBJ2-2	CASSLLGGGLTGELFF	TGCGCCAGCAGCTTGCTAGGAGGGGGCCTCACCGGGGAGCTGTTTTTT
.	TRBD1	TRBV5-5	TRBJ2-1	CASSLAGGNEQFF	TGTGCCAGCAGCTTGGCAGGGGGCAATGAGCAGTTCTTC
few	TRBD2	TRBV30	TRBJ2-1	CAWGERGPSSYNEQFF	TGTGCCTGGGGTGAGCGGGGGCCGAGCTCCTACAATGAGCAGTTCTTC
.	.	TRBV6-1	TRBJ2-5	CASLLETQYF	TGTGCCAGCCTGTTAGAGACCCAGTACTTC
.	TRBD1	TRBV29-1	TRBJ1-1	CSVIQGARGEAFF	TGCAGCGTTATACAGGGGGCGCGAGGGGAAGCTTTCTTT
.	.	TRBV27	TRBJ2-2	CASSFRPDRKAGELFF	TGTGCCAGCAGTTTCCGCCCGGACAGAAAGGCCGGGGAGCTGTTTTTT
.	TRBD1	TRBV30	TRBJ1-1	CAWSVLGQGAEAFF	TGTGCCTGGAGTGTACTGGGCCAGGGGGCTGAAGCTTTCTTT
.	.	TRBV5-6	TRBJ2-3	CASSFPTGFTDTQYF	TGTGCCAGCAGCTTCCCGACGGGATTCACAGATACGCAGTATTTT
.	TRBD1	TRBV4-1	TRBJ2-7	CASSHPGQGFYEQYF	TGCGCCAGCAGCCACCCGGGACAGGGGTTCTACGAGCAGTACTTC
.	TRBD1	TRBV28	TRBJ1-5	CASSLAGTGGQPQHF	TGTGCCAGCAGTTTGGCCGGGACAGGGGGCCAGCCCCAGCATTTT
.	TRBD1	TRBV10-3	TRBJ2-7	CAISDPLTRDRVGEQYF	TGTGCCATCAGTGACCCACTGACCCGGGACAGGGTAGGGGAGCAGTACTTC